One and the same sample provided the 13 T cell receptor beta chains below, sequenced in a study of T-cell reconstitution after alpha-beta-depleted transplantation in children. During its preparation, the TCRbeta library received unique molecular identifiers. TCRdb recomputed calls from the PCR reads with MiXCR, one row per CDR3 protein. The data contain 220,000 or so distinct CDR3 sequences, roughly 8.2% of them seen just once; the ten biggest clones take up 6.3%. The specimen was PBMCs, mostly from graft donor cells, collected 180 days after TCRalphabeta/CD19-depleted stem cell transplant. The receptor set was obtained from a male patient aged 10-17 years who had a stem cell transplant for acute lymphoblastic leukemia, so the T cells may come from the graft donor.

There are many counts of this clonotype. The chain employs TRBV12-5 and TRBJ2-1; D call uncertain. There are 15 residues in the CDR3. Trimming pared 3 bases from V and 5 bases from J, leaving 14 bases between. In germline, CDR1 is LGHNT, CDR2 FRNRAP. For the CDR3, the DNA is TGTGCTAGTGGTTTTTCGATCCGGTCTAACAATGAGCAGTTCTTC. Residues: CASGFSIRSNNEQFF.

As to this clonotype: At one end the junction does not follow the germline gene, possibly because of a read error. The chain combines TRBV2 with TRBJ2-1; 9 bases are shared with TRBD2. CDR1 and CDR2 from the germline V gene are SNHLY and FYNNEI. This CDR3 spans 18 amino acids. CDR3: CTSGWGGGSGRIGNEQFF. Here the CDR3 DNA reads TGTACCAGCGGTTGGGGGGGTGGTAGCGGGAGAATAGGCAATGAGCAGTTCTTC. Full variable domain (rest looked up from reference TRBV2 and TRBJ2-1): EPEVTQTPSHQVTQMGQEVILRCVPISNHLYFYWYRQILGQKVEFLVSFYNNEISEKSEIFDDQFSVERPDGSNFTLKIRSTKLEDSAMYFCTSGWGGGSGRIGNEQFFGPGTRLTVL.

This clonotype was found many times. The chain links TRBV5-1 to TRBJ2-7, with 9 bases matching TRBD2. Germline values: CDR1 SGHRS, CDR2 YFSETQ. The CDR3 is 14 amino acids. With 3 bases clipped from V and 3 bases from J, the junction kept 4 bases outside the gene matches. For the CDR3, the DNA is TGCGCCAGCAGCTGGAGCGGGGGGAGCTACGAGCAGTACTTC. It codes for CASSWSGGSYEQYF.

Many counts were recorded for this clonotype. The J gene is TRBJ2-7, the V gene TRBV7-9; 7 bases line up with TRBD1. J was trimmed by 9 bases and V by 4 bases; bases with no gene match: 12. Germline loops: CDR1 SEHNR, CDR2 FQNEAQ (reference sequence). The length of the CDR3 is 14 residues. CDR3 sequence: CASSSRTGLGGQYF. The CDR3 nucleotides are TGTGCCAGCAGCTCTCGGACAGGCCTAGGGGGGCAGTACTTC.

Many counts were recorded for this clonotype. The chain employs TRBV5-1 and TRBJ1-2; D might be TRBD1 (5 bases). The CDR3 loop spans 11 amino acids. V was pared by 9 bases and J by 8 bases, with 14 bases between. Germline V gene sequence: CDR1 SGHRS, CDR2 YFSETQ. As DNA, the CDR3 is TGCGCCACATGGGGGGACTTGGGCTACACCTTC. Translated, it gives CATWGDLGYTF.

The chain employs TRBV5-4 and TRBJ2-6; 8 nucleotides match TRBD1. CDR1 and CDR2 from the germline V gene are SGHNT and YYREEE (reference sequence). V shed 5 bases and J 2 bases; nucleotides not matched to a gene: 3. CDR3 size: 15 residues. The CDR3 is CASRKQGAGANVLTF. As DNA, the CDR3 is TGTGCCAGCAGGAAACAGGGGGCTGGGGCCAACGTCCTGACTTTC. The full variable domain, rest sourced from reference TRBV5-4 and TRBJ2-6, is ETGVTQSPTHLIKTRGQQVTLRCSSQSGHNTVSWYQQALGQGPQFIFQYYREEENGRGNFPPRFSGLQFPNYSSELNVNALELDDSALYLCASRKQGAGANVLTFGAGSRLTVL.

This clonotype was seen many times. The chain links TRBV5-5 to TRBJ2-3; perhaps TRBD2 as D (6 bases). V lost 0 bases and J lost 3, with 11 bases in between. The germline gives CDR1 SGHKS, CDR2 YYEKEE (reference sequence). The CDR3 has 15 residues. This CDR3 is CASSLGSGVTDTQYF. The CDR3 bases are TGTGCCAGCAGCTTGGGTAGCGGTGTGACAGATACGCAGTATTTT.

The table lists this clonotype with many counts. J is TRBJ2-2 and V is TRBV6-5, with TRBD1 matching over 9 bases. The CDR3 is 15 amino acids. Germline loops: CDR1 MNHEY, CDR2 SVGAGI. V was pared by 4 bases and J by 10 bases, with 10 bases of the junction left unmatched. CDR3 residues: CASSSRPGTGKELFF. The CDR3 DNA sequence: TGTGCCAGCAGTTCTCGTCCCGGGACAGGGAAGGAGCTGTTTTTT.

V and J are TRBV6-6 and TRBJ2-7; no clear D. V was clipped by 7 bases and J by 0 bases, with 7 bases between them. The V gene's germline CDR1 is MNHNY and CDR2 SVGAGI (reference sequence). The CDR3 is 12 residues long. CDR3 in amino acids: CASNEDSYEQYF. CDR3 sequence (DNA): TGTGCCAGCAATGAGGACTCCTACGAGCAGTACTTC.

This clonotype was observed many times. V gene TRBV7-3 combines with J gene TRBJ2-1, with TRBD2 matching 7 bases. Germline lookup yields CDR1 SGHTA and CDR2 FQGTGA. Unmatched junction bases numbered 6, after V lost 3 bases and J lost 4 bases. CDR3 size: 15 residues. In nucleotides, the CDR3 is TGTGCCAGCAGCTTTTCACTAGCGAGATACAATGAGCAGTTCTTC. Residues: CASSFSLARYNEQFF. Together with reference TRBV7-3 and TRBJ2-1, the CDR3 gives the full variable domain: GAGVSQTPSNKVTEKGKYVELRCDPISGHTALYWYRQSLGQGPEFLIYFQGTGAADDSGLPNDRFFAVRPEGSVSTLKIQRTERGDSAVYLCASSFSLARYNEQFFGPGTRLTVL.

This clonotype was seen repeatedly, ten times or more. V gene TRBV28 combines with J gene TRBJ1-5, with 7 bases matching TRBD1. The CDR3 has 14 residues. Trimming at V came to 6 bases and at J to 7 bases, leaving 9 bases not matched to a gene. The V gene's germline CDR1 is MDHEN and CDR2 SYDVKM. CDR3 nucleotide sequence: TGTGCCAGCAGCAGCAGGGGGGCCCTCCAGCCCCAGCATTTT. It yields the protein CASSSRGALQPQHF.

This clonotype was seen repeatedly, ten times or more. J is TRBJ2-3 and V is TRBV27; D possibly corresponds to TRBD2 (6 bases). CDR1 MNHEY and CDR2 SMNVEV come from the germline V gene (reference sequence). V shed 5 bases and J shed 2 bases, with 17 bases lying between them. The CDR3 has 16 amino acids. The CDR3 loop reads CASSPQRASSTDTQYF. In DNA form, the CDR3 reads TGTGCCAGCAGTCCCCAGCGGGCCTCATCCACAGATACGCAGTATTTT.

This clonotype was seen at least ten times. Written as DNA, the CDR3 is TGTGCCAGCAGCTTGGCGGCAGGGCACGAGCAGTACTTC. Its translation: CASSLAAGHEQYF. The rearrangement uses TRBV5-6 and TRBJ2-7; tentatively, D is TRBD1 (5 bases). Trimming removed 0 bases from V and 5 bases from J, with 9 bases in between. CDR1 is SGHDT and CDR2 is YYEEEE in the germline V gene. This CDR3 region has 13 residues.